These 26 T cell receptor beta chains came from one sample sequenced in a study of post-analysis software for immune sequencing data. Presence of unique molecular identifiers characterized the TCR beta cDNA libraries. TCRdb reanalysed the PCR reads using MiXCR and keeps one entry per CDR3 protein. The sample has 750,000 to 950,000 distinct CDR3 sequences; about 57% are singletons. No antigen is known for these receptors. Overall study results and limits: There were five or six TRBV segments more frequent in patients than controls, and TRBV5-6, TRBV5-1 and TRBV20-1 were among them.

The sample was blood. These receptors came from a girl aged 5 to 17 with multiple sclerosis.

The V call is TRBV5-1, the J call TRBJ2-1; possible D gene TRBD2, 6 bases. Trimming removed 0 bases at V and 8 bases at J, with 9 bases between. The CDR3 spans 13 residues. The germline CDR1 and CDR2 sequences are SGHRS and YFSETQ. The CDR3: CASSLAGVYEQFF. The DNA of the CDR3 is TGCGCCAGCAGCTTGGCGGGGGTATATGAGCAGTTCTTC.

The V gene is TRBV3-1, the J gene TRBJ2-3; a possible D gene is TRBD2 (5 bases). There are 17 residues in the CDR3. With 0 bases removed from V and 3 bases from J, the gap between germline ends came to 16 bases. Germline CDR1 is LGHDT and CDR2 is YNNKEL (reference sequence). The CDR3 region has the DNA TGTGCCAGCAGCCAAGAAGGAGGCGGGCTCTGGACAGATACGCAGTATTTT. It yields the protein CASSQEGGGLWTDTQYF.

This clonotype was recorded many times. The chain uses TRBV5-1 and TRBJ2-7, with 9 bases identical to TRBD1. The CDR3 totals 16 residues. After removal of 2 bases from V and 1 base from J, the junction contained 7 bases not matched to a gene. Germline CDR1 and CDR2: SGHRS and YFSETQ. In nucleotides, the CDR3 is TGCGCCAGCAGCTTCCGGACAGGGGAAATATCCTACGAGCAGTACTTC. It is translated as CASSFRTGEISYEQYF.

This clonotype showed up just a few times. CDR3 amino acids: CASSFSGGLDQPQHF. The CDR3 DNA sequence: TGCGCCAGCAGCTTCTCAGGGGGACTAGACCAGCCCCAGCATTTT. V is TRBV5-1 and J is TRBJ1-5, with 7 bases fitting TRBD1. CDR1 is SGHRS and CDR2 is YFSETQ in the germline V gene. Trimming at V came to 2 bases and at J to 7 bases, leaving 9 bases not matched to a gene. The CDR3 totals 15 residues.

This clonotype was recorded a few times. This chain connects TRBV20-1 to TRBJ2-7; tentative D call: TRBD1 (5 bases). Germline V lookup: CDR1 DFQATT, CDR2 SNEGSKA (reference sequence). V was trimmed by 3 bases and J by 3 bases, leaving 12 bases between them. This CDR3 region has 13 residues. The CDR3 bases are TGCAGTGCTAGGGAGCAGGGTAACTACGAGCAGTACTTC. It is translated as CSAREQGNYEQYF.

This clonotype was observed a handful of times. V and J are TRBV7-6 and TRBJ2-5; D call uncertain. Germline lookup yields CDR1 SGHVS and CDR2 FNYEAQ. There are 12 residues in the CDR3. V was trimmed by 5 bases and J by 7 bases, leaving 11 bases between them. The CDR3 DNA sequence: TGTGCCAGCAGCCAAACCCTATCGACCCAGTACTTC. Its translation is CASSQTLSTQYF.

The CDR3, as DNA: TGCAGTGCTAGAAAGGGCCTAGGACCTCTCGAGCAGTACTTC. Amino acid sequence: CSARKGLGPLEQYF. The chain recombines TRBV20-1 with TRBJ2-5, with D unclear. The J call may be faulty, since TRBJ2-7 better matches the DNA end. Germline CDR1 and CDR2: DFQATT and SNEGSKA (reference sequence). The CDR3 is 14 amino acids.

The sample holds a few counts of this clonotype. The CDR3 protein is CASSLVRTGGHNYGYTF. The CDR3 DNA reads as TGTGCCAGCAGCTTAGTAAGGACAGGGGGTCATAACTATGGCTACACCTTC. The chain couples TRBV7-2 to TRBJ1-2, with 10 bases lining up with TRBD1. Germline loops: CDR1 SGHTA, CDR2 FQGNSA. With 1 base clipped from V and 1 base from J, the junction kept 6 bases outside the gene matches. The CDR3 length is 17 residues.

V is TRBV20-1 and J is TRBJ2-3; D is perhaps TRBD1 (6 bases). Germline V gives CDR1 DFQATT, CDR2 SNEGSKA (reference sequence). V shed 5 bases and J shed 6 bases, with 9 bases lying between them. This CDR3 is 11 amino acids long. In DNA form, the CDR3 reads TGCAGTGCTTACAGGGCCGATACGCAGTATTTT. Translation: CSAYRADTQYF.

In DNA form, the CDR3 reads TGCAGTGCTATAGCCCGCCAGGGGCGGGAGGACCCGGTAGGACAGTTCTTC. Its translation is CSAIARQGREDPVGQFF. The rearrangement joins TRBV20-1 to TRBJ2-1, with 8 bases identical to TRBD2. V was pared by 4 bases and J by 13 bases, with 24 bases of the junction left unmatched. The CDR3 extends over 17 amino acids. Germline values: CDR1 DFQATT, CDR2 SNEGSKA (reference sequence).

The chain uses TRBV7-8 and TRBJ1-2; TRBD1 aligns across 7 bases. Germline V gene lookup returns CDR1 SGHVS and CDR2 FQNEAQ. This CDR3 comprises 16 residues. V lost 1 base and J lost 4; bases outside the gene matches: 9. CDR3 DNA sequence: TGTGCCAGCAGCTTAGGACAGGGAGCTCAGGGCTATGGCTACACCTTC. It encodes CASSLGQGAQGYGYTF.

CDR3 sequence reads: CAISESGRAGDTQYF. The CDR3 bases are TGTGCCATCAGTGAGAGCGGGAGGGCCGGAGATACGCAGTATTTT. The rearrangement joins TRBV10-3 to TRBJ2-3; 10 positions match TRBD2. The length of the CDR3 is 15 residues. Germline CDR1 and CDR2: ENHRY and SYGVKD. With 2 bases clipped from V and 5 bases from J, the junction kept 4 bases outside the gene matches.

This rearrangement joins TRBV7-9 to TRBJ2-5; 8 positions match TRBD1. J was trimmed by 0 bases and V by 5 bases; bases with no gene match: 5. Germline V gene sequence: CDR1 SEHNR, CDR2 FQNEAQ (reference sequence). The CDR3 spans 15 residues. DNA for the CDR3: TGTGCCAGCAGCGCTCACAGGGGGAACCAAGAGACCCAGTACTTC. Protein: CASSAHRGNQETQYF. The full variable domain, its missing parts supplied by reference TRBV7-9 and TRBJ2-5, is DTGVSQNPRHKITKRGQNVTFRCDPISEHNRLYWYRQTLGQGPEFLTYFQNEAQLEKSRLLSDRFSAERPKGSFSTLEIQRTEQGDSAMYLCASSAHRGNQETQYFGPGTRLLVL.

This clonotype was counted only a few times. The rearrangement joins TRBV10-2 to TRBJ2-5; no clear D. V dropped 4 bases and J dropped 1 base, with 13 bases sitting between them. Germline CDR1 WSHSY, CDR2 SAAADI. The CDR3 extends over 15 amino acids. The CDR3 coding sequence is TGCGCCAGCAGTGGGAACGGACCCCTCCAAGAGACCCAGTACTTC. The encoded protein is CASSGNGPLQETQYF.

This clonotype has more than one count but fewer than ten. The chain has TRBV20-1 and TRBJ2-1; 10 positions match TRBD2. V shed 6 bases, J shed 6 bases, and the junction held 11 bases outside the gene matches. Germline CDR1 is DFQATT and CDR2 is SNEGSKA (reference sequence). This CDR3 is built from 15 residues. Here the CDR3 reads CSAPRSASGSNEQFF. In DNA form, the CDR3 reads TGCAGTGCCCCTAGGTCGGCTAGCGGGAGCAATGAGCAGTTCTTC.

The chain uses TRBV14 and TRBJ2-5, with a weak D call TRBD2 (6 bases). Germline V gives CDR1 SGHDN, CDR2 FVKESK. The V and J ends lost 0 bases and 12 bases respectively, with 11 bases between them. The CDR3 extends over 12 amino acids. In nucleotides, the CDR3 is TGTGCCAGCAGCCAAGATCACGGGGAGGAGTACTTC. Translated, it gives CASSQDHGEEYF.

CDR3 nucleotide sequence: TGTGCCAGCTGGAGGGGGGGGTCCTACAATGAGCAGTTCTTC. Amino acids: CASWRGGSYNEQFF. V is TRBV14 and J is TRBJ2-1; possible D gene TRBD2, 7 bases. Trimming shortened V by 8 bases and J by 1 base, and 12 bases separated the two germline ends. The CDR3 loop spans 14 amino acids. Germline CDR1 is SGHDN and CDR2 is FVKESK.

This clonotype was found a few times. The gene calls are TRBV7-9 and TRBJ2-5; D is possibly TRBD2 (7 bases). Germline assignment: CDR1 SEHNR and CDR2 FQNEAQ (reference sequence). V lost 11 bases to trimming and J lost 9 bases, with 22 bases between them. This CDR3 is 13 amino acids long. In nucleotides, the CDR3 is TGTGCCCTCAGGGAGGGAGGCCCAGGGGCCCAGTACTTC. The encoded protein is CALREGGPGAQYF. Full variable domain (missing parts from reference TRBV7-9 and TRBJ2-5): DTGVSQNPRHKITKRGQNVTFRCDPISEHNRLYWYRQTLGQGPEFLTYFQNEAQLEKSRLLSDRFSAERPKGSFSTLEIQRTEQGDSAMYLCALREGGPGAQYFGPGTRLLVL.

This clonotype was counted only a few times. This rearrangement joins TRBV27 to TRBJ2-1, with TRBD1 matching over 7 bases. Per the germline V gene, CDR1 is MNHEY and CDR2 is SMNVEV (reference sequence). CDR3 length equals 15 residues. Unmatched junction bases numbered 4, after V lost 0 bases and J lost 5 bases. The CDR3, as DNA: TGTGCCAGCAGTTTATCAGGGGGCCGGAACAATGAGCAGTTCTTC. It codes for CASSLSGGRNNEQFF.

CDR3 DNA: TGCAGCGTTGCTGACAGCTCATACTCCTACGAGCAGTACTTC. Protein sequence: CSVADSSYSYEQYF. The chain uses TRBV29-1 and TRBJ2-7; D may be TRBD1 (5 bases). Trimming took off 4 bases at V and 0 bases at J, with 13 bases between the two ends. CDR3 length equals 14 residues. Germline-derived CDR1 and CDR2 are SQVTM and ANQGSEA.

For this clonotype: Germline is not matched at one junction end, which may reflect a read error. This sequence joins TRBV15 and TRBJ2-5; D not certain. The CDR3 contains 15 residues. CDR1 is LNHNV, CDR2 YYDKDF, per germline (reference sequence). The CDR3 reads CATSRDSGYQETQYF. DNA of the CDR3: TGCGCCACCAGCAGAGATAGTGGATACCAAGAGACCCAGTACTTC.

The V and J genes are TRBV4-1 and TRBJ2-5, with a tentative D call TRBD1 (5 bases). Trimming shortened V by 1 base and J by 1 base, and 10 bases separated the two germline ends. Germline V CDR1 and CDR2: MGHRA, YSYEKL. This CDR3 region has 15 residues. CDR3 residues: CASSQVRQSQETQYF. The CDR3 DNA reads TGCGCCAGCAGCCAAGTTCGACAGAGCCAAGAGACCCAGTACTTC.

J is TRBJ2-1 and V is TRBV5-1, with a weak D call TRBD1 (6 bases). CDR1 and CDR2 from the germline V gene are SGHRS and YFSETQ. This CDR3 is built from 17 residues. Trimming shortened V by 3 bases and J by 0 bases, and 16 bases separated the two germline ends. The CDR3 here is CASSWYPGHHSYNEQFF. In nucleotides, the CDR3 is TGCGCCAGCAGCTGGTATCCGGGACACCACTCCTACAATGAGCAGTTCTTC.

The rearrangement links TRBV2 to TRBJ2-1; D might be TRBD1 (5 bases). Germline V gives CDR1 SNHLY, CDR2 FYNNEI. The CDR3 length is 13 residues. Trimming shortened V by 9 bases and J by 0 bases, and 9 bases separated the two germline ends. The CDR3 here is CARGAPSYNEQFF. The CDR3 DNA follows: TGTGCCAGAGGGGCCCCCTCCTACAATGAGCAGTTCTTC.

The rearrangement joins TRBV29-1 to TRBJ1-5; 12 bases line up with TRBD1. CDR1 is SQVTM and CDR2 is ANQGSEA in the germline V gene. V lost 4 bases, J lost 10 bases, and 8 bases stayed unmatched. There are 14 residues in the CDR3. The CDR3 region is CSVAPGTGGAPQHF. The CDR3 DNA is TGCAGCGTTGCTCCCGGGACAGGGGGCGCCCCCCAGCATTTT.

V usage is TRBV5-1 and J usage is TRBJ2-1; TRBD2 agrees at 14 bases. CDR3 length equals 16 residues. CDR1 and CDR2 from the germline V gene are SGHRS and YFSETQ. The V and J ends lost 4 bases and 8 bases, in that order; junction bases with no gene match: 8. CDR3 nucleotides: TGCGCCAGCAGCATTTCGACTAGCGGGGGGGCGGATGAGCAGTTCTTC. Translating gives CASSISTSGGADEQFF.